Below are 30 T cell receptor beta chains sequenced from a single sample in a study of blood T cell repertoires in COVID-19. Method: immunoSEQ multiplex PCR; TCRdb's copy keeps in-frame clones and lacks some. The sample shows over 200,000 clones, 75% to 90% of them seen only once. The source material was peripheral blood. The receptors come from a woman aged 40-49 years with acute or convalescent COVID-19.

The rearrangement links TRBV9 to TRBJ1-1; 8 nucleotides align to TRBD1. J was trimmed by 3 bases and V by 3 bases; bases with no gene match: 7. CDR3 length: 15 amino acids. Germline lookup yields CDR1 SGDLS and CDR2 YYNGEE. The CDR3 reads CASSAGTGPHTEAFF. Written as DNA, the CDR3 is TGTGCCAGCAGCGCCGGGACAGGACCTCACACTGAAGCTTTCTTT.

The chain joins TRBV28 to TRBJ1-1, with unresolved D. This CDR3 is 15 amino acids long. Germline V gene data show CDR1 as MDHEN and CDR2 as SYDVKM. The germline V and J ends were trimmed by 5 bases and 4 bases, with 17 bases remaining between them. CDR3 amino acids: CASSTLTHEGTEAFF. CDR3 DNA: TGTGCCAGCAGTACCCTAACACATGAGGGCACTGAAGCTTTCTTT.

The chain combines TRBV29-1 with TRBJ1-6; TRBD1 matches 10 bases. The CDR3 length is 18 residues. V dropped 0 bases and J dropped 9; count of bases not matched to a gene: 14. The germline CDR1 and CDR2 sequences are SQVTM and ANQGSEA. The CDR3 here is CSVEEDRGRRNNSSPLHF. CDR3 DNA: TGCAGCGTTGAAGAAGACAGGGGGCGCAGAAATAACTCTTCACCCCTCCACTTT.

The chain links TRBV5-4 to TRBJ2-3; tentatively, D is TRBD1 (6 bases). CDR1 is SGHNT, CDR2 YYREEE, per germline (reference sequence). Trimming shortened V by 3 bases and J by 4 bases, and 12 bases separated the two germline ends. This CDR3 spans 14 amino acids. The CDR3 loop reads CASSSLQGADTQYF. The CDR3, as DNA: TGTGCCAGCAGCTCGTTACAGGGTGCAGATACGCAGTATTTT.

The chain carries TRBV21-1 and TRBJ2-3; the D segment call TRBD2 is taken from the table without a DNA check. TRBV21-1 is a pseudogene. The CDR3 spans 18 residues. In DNA form, the CDR3 reads TGTGCCAGCAGCAAAGCGGGTCGTCGCGGGGGAGGCACAGATACGCAGTATTTT. It codes for CASSKAGRRGGGTDTQYF.

V usage is TRBV5-1 and J usage is TRBJ1-6; D unresolved. In germline, CDR1 is SGHRS, CDR2 YFSETQ. The CDR3 is 16 amino acids. The V gene lost 6 bases and the J gene lost 2 bases, with 15 bases spanning the gap. CDR3 coding DNA: TGCGCCAGCAAAGGATTCACCGGGGCCTATAATTCACCCCTCCACTTT. The encoded protein is CASKGFTGAYNSPLHF. Filled out from reference TRBV5-1 and TRBJ1-6, the complete variable domain reads KAGVTQTPRYLIKTRGQQVTLSCSPISGHRSVSWYQQTPGQGLQFLFEYFSETQRNKGNFPGRFSGRQFSNSRSEMNVSTLELGDSALYLCASKGFTGAYNSPLHFGNGTRLTVT.

This rearrangement joins TRBV5-1 to TRBJ1-2, with TRBD1 matching over 12 bases. The CDR3 is 17 residues long. The V and J ends lost 6 bases and 3 bases, in that order; junction bases with no gene match: 12. The germline CDR1 and CDR2 sequences are SGHRS and YFSETQ. The CDR3 loop is CASKPGTGGHFYYGYTF. The CDR3 DNA reads as TGCGCCAGCAAACCCGGGACAGGGGGCCACTTTTACTATGGCTACACCTTC.

This clone appeared a few times. The chain couples TRBV7-2 to TRBJ1-2; D remains ambiguous. The V and J ends lost 5 bases and 13 bases respectively, with 17 bases between them. Per the germline V gene, CDR1 is SGHTA and CDR2 is FQGNSA. The CDR3 length is 12 residues. CDR3 region: CASSPGLLSITF. CDR3 nucleotides: TGTGCCAGCAGCCCCGGACTTTTGAGTATCACCTTC. Based on the CDR3 plus reference TRBV7-2 and TRBJ1-2, the full variable domain is GAGVSQSPSNKVTEKGKDVELRCDPISGHTALYWYRQSLGQGLEFLIYFQGNSAPDKSGLPSDRFSAERTGGSVSTLTIQRTQQEDSAVYLCASSPGLLSITFGSGTRLTVV.

J is TRBJ1-3 and V is TRBV10-3; 7 bases are a match to TRBD1. The CDR3 loop spans 13 amino acids. Germline V gives CDR1 ENHRY, CDR2 SYGVKD. After removal of 8 bases from V and 4 bases from J, the junction contained 5 bases not matched to a gene. The CDR3 nucleotides are TGTGCCATCCGACAGGGAGGAGGAAACACCATATATTTT. It is translated as CAIRQGGGNTIYF.

The rearrangement links TRBV30 to TRBJ1-1, with D unresolved. This CDR3 has 15 amino acids. CDR1 is GTSNPN and CDR2 is SVGIG in the germline V gene (reference sequence). V lost 3 bases, J lost 0 bases, and 14 bases lay in between. The CDR3 region has the DNA TGTGCCTGGAGCACTAGACGGGTAATGAACACTGAAGCTTTCTTT. Translation gives CAWSTRRVMNTEAFF. The complete variable domain, with remaining parts taken from reference TRBV30 and TRBJ1-1, reads SQTIHQWPATLVQPVGSPLSLECTVEGTSNPNLYWYRQAAGRGLQLLFYSVGIGQISSEVPQNLSASRPQDRQFILSSKKLLLSDSGFYLCAWSTRRVMNTEAFFGQGTRLTVV.

This chain connects TRBV29-1 to TRBJ2-3; TRBD2 is a possible D gene (6 bases). The CDR3 has 11 residues. V gave up 7 bases and J gave up 5 bases, with 10 bases separating them. CDR1 and CDR2 (germline): SQVTM, ANQGSEA. The CDR3 DNA reads as TGCAGCGGGGGGACTGGAGATACGCAGTATTTT. This encodes CSGGTGDTQYF.

This chain uses TRBV11-1 with TRBJ1-2; the D is unclear. This CDR3 region has 13 residues. From germline, CDR1 is SGHAT and CDR2 FQDESV (reference sequence). The V and J ends lost 3 bases and 6 bases respectively, with 11 bases between them. For the CDR3, the DNA is TGTGCCAGCAGCTTCGGTTTCATGAATGGCTACACCTTC. It is translated as CASSFGFMNGYTF.

In DNA form, the CDR3 reads TGTGCTAGTGGCCGAGGGACAGGGGCCGGACCCCTAGATACGCAGTATTTT. It translates to CASGRGTGAGPLDTQYF. The chain carries TRBV12-5 and TRBJ2-3, with 10 bases aligning to TRBD1. Germline V CDR1 and CDR2: LGHNT, FRNRAP. This CDR3 has 17 amino acids. Unmatched junction bases numbered 14, after V lost 6 bases and J lost 5 bases.

The rearrangement joins TRBV5-1 to TRBJ1-2, with TRBD1 as a possible D gene (6 bases). Germline V gives CDR1 SGHRS, CDR2 YFSETQ. The CDR3 runs 14 residues. V was clipped by 3 bases and J by 4 bases, with 13 bases between them. DNA of the CDR3: TGCGCCAGCAGCTCTGGACAGTCCTTCTATGGCTACACCTTC. It is translated as CASSSGQSFYGYTF.

The chain couples TRBV7-8 to TRBJ2-5; unclear D gene. The CDR3 has 16 amino acids. Trimming cost V 4 bases and J 4 bases, with 19 bases left between them. From germline, CDR1 is SGHVS and CDR2 FQNEAQ. The CDR3 spells CASSSIKPAGVETQYF. The CDR3 DNA follows: TGTGCCAGCAGCTCGATTAAACCGGCCGGAGTAGAGACCCAGTACTTC. The variable domain in full, completed from reference TRBV7-8 and TRBJ2-5, reads GAGVSQSPRYKVAKRGQDVALRCDPISGHVSLFWYQQALGQGPEFLTYFQNEAQLDKSGLPSDRFFAERPEGSVSTLKIQRTQQEDSAVYLCASSSIKPAGVETQYFGPGTRLLVL.

This clone was observed a single time. The rearrangement uses TRBV5-8 and TRBJ2-2; the D gene is possibly TRBD2 (6 bases). CDR1 is SGHTS, CDR2 YDEGEE, per germline. The CDR3 contains 15 residues. V lost 0 bases, J lost 4 bases, and 10 bases lay in between. The CDR3 spells CASSLERGGTGELFF. The CDR3 DNA reads TGTGCCAGCAGCTTGGAAAGGGGAGGCACCGGGGAGCTGTTTTTT.

The V and J genes are TRBV5-4 and TRBJ2-1; 11 nucleotides align to TRBD2. This CDR3 comprises 15 residues. The V segment lost 0 bases and the J segment 7 bases; nucleotides outside the gene matches: 3. In germline, CDR1 is SGHNT, CDR2 YYREEE (reference sequence). The CDR3: CASSLGLAGLNEQFF. As DNA, the CDR3 is TGTGCCAGCAGCTTGGGACTAGCGGGGTTAAATGAGCAGTTCTTC.

This sequence joins TRBV28 and TRBJ1-2; TRBD1 matches 7 bases. This CDR3 is built from 14 residues. CDR1 MDHEN and CDR2 SYDVKM come from the germline V gene. Unmatched junction bases numbered 8, after V lost 6 bases and J lost 4 bases. The DNA for the CDR3 is TGTGCCAGCAGCCAAGGGGGCGCAGGCTATGGCTACACCTTC. Its protein is CASSQGGAGYGYTF.

This clone appeared a single time. The CDR3 spells CAWNPGTIYGYTF. The CDR3 DNA reads as TGTGCCTGGAACCCCGGGACAATCTATGGCTACACCTTC. The rearrangement links TRBV30 to TRBJ1-2, with D possibly matching TRBD1 (6 bases). Germline lookup yields CDR1 GTSNPN and CDR2 SVGIG (reference sequence). The V and J ends lost 4 bases and 4 bases respectively, with 13 bases between them. The CDR3 totals 13 residues.

The J gene is TRBJ2-1, the V gene TRBV10-2; no clear D gene. V shed 2 bases and J shed 4 bases, with 3 bases lying between them. Germline V CDR1 and CDR2: WSHSY, SAAADI. CDR3 length equals 12 residues. CDR3: CASSELYNEQFF. DNA of the CDR3: TGCGCCAGCAGTGAGCTGTACAATGAGCAGTTCTTC.

This chain joins TRBV19 and TRBJ1-3, with 7 bases fitting TRBD1. The CDR3 runs to 15 residues. With V trimmed by 6 bases and J by 4 bases, 9 bases remained unmatched. Germline assignment: CDR1 LNHDA and CDR2 SQIVND (reference sequence). The CDR3 DNA reads as TGTGCCAGTAGGAATTTGGGACAGCAAGGAAACACCATATATTTT. This encodes CASRNLGQQGNTIYF.

The rearrangement uses TRBV21-1 and TRBJ2-2; TRBD2 was called by the table and not checked on the DNA. TRBV21-1 has pseudogene status. CDR3 length: 16 residues. The CDR3 here is CASSPDGGANTGELFF. DNA of the CDR3: TGTGCCAGCAGCCCCGACGGAGGGGCGAACACCGGGGAGCTGTTTTTT.

This chain connects TRBV4-2 to TRBJ2-2; 10 bases map to TRBD2. CDR1 and CDR2 (germline): LGHNA, YNFKEQ. This CDR3 is 17 amino acids long. Germline trimming cut 0 bases from V and 7 bases from J; bases unmatched to any gene: 8. The CDR3 reads CASSQDPAGGPIGELFF. CDR3 nucleotide sequence: TGTGCCAGCAGCCAAGACCCAGCGGGGGGGCCAATCGGGGAGCTGTTTTTT.

The chain couples TRBV6-1 to TRBJ2-3, with a possible D match to TRBD2 (7 bases). There are 16 residues in the CDR3. Germline V lookup: CDR1 MNHNS, CDR2 SASEGT. V was clipped by 2 bases and J by 2 bases, with 14 bases between them. The CDR3 nucleotides are TGTGCCAGCAGTGAACCCGCGGGGGCCTCCACAGATACGCAGTATTTT. Translating gives CASSEPAGASTDTQYF.

This chain connects TRBV11-2 to TRBJ1-1; TRBD1 aligns across 12 bases. V was pared by 5 bases and J by 5 bases, with 6 bases of the junction left unmatched. The CDR3 is 15 residues long. Per germline, CDR1 SGHAT and CDR2 FQNNGV. CDR3 amino acids: CASSVGTGGATEAFF. CDR3 in DNA: TGTGCCAGCAGCGTCGGGACAGGGGGCGCGACTGAAGCTTTCTTT.

The chain uses TRBV2 and TRBJ1-6, with D perhaps matching TRBD1 (6 bases). Germline CDR1 is SNHLY and CDR2 is FYNNEI. The CDR3 sequence is 19 residues long. V was cut by 6 bases and J by 0 bases, with 21 bases left in between. The CDR3 spells CASSRKGTGQSSYNSPLHF. In DNA, the CDR3 is TGTGCCAGCAGCAGAAAAGGGACGGGACAAAGCTCCTATAATTCACCCCTCCACTTT.

The genes are TRBV18 and TRBJ1-1, with D unclear. Trimming removed 2 bases from V and 1 base from J, with 14 bases in between. There are 16 residues in the CDR3. The germline CDR1 and CDR2 sequences are KGHSH and LQKENI. CDR3 bases: TGTGCCAGCTCACCAAGTCGGATAGGAGCGAACACTGAAGCTTTCTTT. The encoded protein is CASSPSRIGANTEAFF.

The chain has TRBV10-2 and TRBJ1-2; 7 bases match TRBD1. The CDR3 totals 15 residues. With 3 bases clipped from V and 2 bases from J, the junction kept 6 bases outside the gene matches. Germline CDR1 and CDR2: WSHSY and SAAADI. The CDR3 DNA follows: TGCGCCAGCAGTGAACTGAAGGGGGCCAACTATGGCTACACCTTC. It specifies CASSELKGANYGYTF.

This chain joins TRBV5-1 and TRBJ1-1; perhaps TRBD1 as D (5 bases). Germline lookup yields CDR1 SGHRS and CDR2 YFSETQ. The CDR3 is 16 residues long. Trimming removed 4 bases at V and 4 bases at J, with 20 bases between. CDR3 in amino acids: CASSLPPVGEVTEAFF. The CDR3 coding sequence is TGCGCCAGCAGCCTCCCCCCAGTAGGGGAGGTCACTGAAGCTTTCTTT.

The V call is TRBV19, the J call TRBJ1-5; 9 bases align to TRBD1. Germline trimming cut 4 bases from V and 5 bases from J; bases unmatched to any gene: 9. This CDR3 comprises 16 residues. Germline values: CDR1 LNHDA, CDR2 SQIVND (reference sequence). The CDR3 DNA reads TGTGCCAGTAGTAATACCGGGACAGGGTTCCATCAGCCCCAGCATTTT. Protein: CASSNTGTGFHQPQHF.